The 20 T cell receptor beta chains below come from one sample, sequenced in a study of cytomegalovirus exposure and HLA in healthy donors. The primer mix had 60 Vbeta and 13 Jbeta primers. Measured with immunoSEQ multiplex PCR; TCRdb has only the in-frame clones, and not every one. The profile shows around 150,000 clones, 75% to 85% of them singletons. The sequencing input was PBMCs. These receptors were taken from a man aged 50 or older in good health and CMV-seronegative.

The V call is TRBV30, the J call TRBJ2-5; unclear D gene. Germline CDR1 reads GTSNPN; CDR2 reads SVGIG (reference sequence). This CDR3 is 17 amino acids long. Trimming took 3 bases from V and 1 from J, leaving 21 bases between them. CDR3 bases: TGTGCCTGGAGCGCAACGGAATACGCGGCGACCCAAGAGACCCAGTACTTC. This encodes CAWSATEYAATQETQYF.

The gene calls are TRBV11-2 and TRBJ2-1; no clear D gene. The V and J ends lost 5 bases and 0 bases respectively, with 11 bases between them. The CDR3 is made up of 15 amino acids. CDR1 is SGHAT, CDR2 FQNNGV, per germline. CDR3 bases: TGTGCCAGCAGCACGACTGCGAGCTCCTACAATGAGCAGTTCTTC. This sequence encodes CASSTTASSYNEQFF. The full variable domain, in which reference TRBV11-2 and TRBJ2-1 provide the parts outside the CDR3, is EAGVAQSPRYKIIEKRQSVAFWCNPISGHATLYWYQQILGQGPKLLIQFQNNGVVDDSQLPKDRFSAERLKGVDSTLKIQPAKLEDSAVYLCASSTTASSYNEQFFGPGTRLTVL.

The gene calls are TRBV15 and TRBJ2-1; TRBD1 aligns across 7 bases. Germline V gene data show CDR1 as LNHNV and CDR2 as YYDKDF (reference sequence). The J segment lost 3 bases and the V segment lost 7 bases, leaving 9 bases of the junction unmatched. CDR3 size: 15 residues. CDR3 in DNA: TGTGCCACCACCTTGGGACAGACTGACTACAATGAGCAGTTCTTC. Amino acids: CATTLGQTDYNEQFF.

This clone showed up just a few times. The V call is TRBV7-9, the J call TRBJ2-1; possible D gene TRBD1, 6 bases. Germline assignment: CDR1 SEHNR and CDR2 FQNEAQ (reference sequence). V lost 1 base and J lost 1, with 17 bases in between. CDR3 length: 18 amino acids. CDR3 DNA: TGTGCCAGCAGCTTAGATACAGGGTTTATGGGGTCCTACAATGAGCAGTTCTTC. Protein product: CASSLDTGFMGSYNEQFF.

This chain connects TRBV14 to TRBJ2-5, with 9 bases aligning to TRBD1. The CDR3 spans 14 residues. Per germline, CDR1 SGHDN and CDR2 FVKESK. Unmatched junction bases numbered 4, after V lost 1 base and J lost 7 bases. This CDR3 is CASSQVQGAGTQYF. In nucleotides, the CDR3 is TGTGCCAGCAGCCAAGTACAGGGGGCTGGGACCCAGTACTTC.

V gene TRBV21-1 combines with J gene TRBJ2-7; whether TRBD1, the table's D call, matches the DNA was not checked. TRBV21-1 is a recognized pseudogene. This CDR3 has 18 residues. The CDR3 region is CASSKVRQGASRYYERYF. For the CDR3, the DNA is TGTGCCAGCAGCAAAGTTAGGCAGGGGGCCAGTCGCTACTACGAGCGGTACTTC.

The V gene is TRBV6-4, the J gene TRBJ2-7; tentative D call: TRBD1 (5 bases). V was cut by 9 bases and J by 0 bases, with 21 bases left in between. Germline values: CDR1 MRHNA, CDR2 SNTAGT. The CDR3 has 16 residues. The CDR3 nucleotides read TGTGCCAGGCCAGCACTTAGGGGCCTGAGCTCCTACGAGCAGTACTTC. The encoded protein is CARPALRGLSSYEQYF.

This clone occurred a few times. The chain is built from TRBV5-4 and TRBJ1-1; D uncertain. Germline V gene data show CDR1 as SGHNT and CDR2 as YYREEE (reference sequence). The CDR3 has 15 amino acids. V was shortened by 0 bases and J by 7 bases, with 16 bases between the two germline ends. CDR3 sequence reads: CASSLALGQRSEAFF. The DNA of the CDR3 is TGTGCCAGCAGCTTGGCGCTTGGCCAGAGGAGTGAAGCTTTCTTT.

This chain connects TRBV6-6 to TRBJ2-1, with D tentatively TRBD2 (5 bases). Germline CDR1 reads MNHNY; CDR2 reads SVGAGI (reference sequence). CDR3 length: 15 amino acids. V was pared by 5 bases and J by 4 bases, with 15 bases between. Written as DNA, the CDR3 is TGTGCCAGCAGTCGTGAAGGAGGCCAATACAATGAGCAGTTCTTC. The encoded protein is CASSREGGQYNEQFF.

CDR3 residues: CASSAKGASYNEQFF. The CDR3 coding sequence is TGCGCCAGCAGTGCAAAGGGGGCCTCTTACAATGAGCAGTTCTTC. V and J are TRBV10-1 and TRBJ2-1; TRBD1 agrees at 7 bases. Trimming took 4 bases from V and 4 from J; bases not matched to a gene: 7. The CDR3 is 15 amino acids. The germline V gene encodes CDR1 WNHNN and CDR2 SYGVQD (reference sequence).

This chain links TRBV9 with TRBJ2-1, with TRBD2 identical over 8 bases. J gave up 7 bases and V 4 bases, and 10 bases lay outside the gene matches. Germline V gives CDR1 SGDLS, CDR2 YYNGEE. The CDR3 loop spans 15 amino acids. The CDR3 region is CASSPQVVAGNEQFF. The CDR3 DNA reads as TGTGCCAGCAGCCCCCAGGTGGTAGCGGGGAATGAGCAGTTCTTC.

The rearrangement uses TRBV5-1 and TRBJ2-7; 7 bases match TRBD1. Per the germline V gene, CDR1 is SGHRS and CDR2 is YFSETQ. J gave up 5 bases and V 4 bases, and 9 bases lay outside the gene matches. The CDR3 consists of 14 residues. The CDR3 protein is CASSAGTDVHEQYF. DNA of the CDR3: TGCGCCAGCAGCGCCGGGACAGATGTACACGAGCAGTACTTC.

The chain carries TRBV7-2 and TRBJ2-3, with D unresolved. V gave up 0 bases and J gave up 6 bases, with 7 bases separating them. The germline V gene encodes CDR1 SGHTA and CDR2 FQGNSA. The length of the CDR3 is 13 residues. The CDR3 spells CASSLALEDTQYF. Here the CDR3 DNA reads TGTGCCAGCAGCTTAGCGCTCGAGGATACGCAGTATTTT.

This chain joins TRBV30 and TRBJ1-4, with D unclear. With 0 bases removed from V and 0 bases from J, the gap between germline ends came to 8 bases. The CDR3 has 15 amino acids. In germline, CDR1 is GTSNPN, CDR2 SVGIG (reference sequence). CDR3 in DNA: TGTGCCTGGAGTGTACTGTCTTCAACTAATGAAAAACTGTTTTTT. Amino acid sequence: CAWSVLSSTNEKLFF.

This rearrangement joins TRBV19 to TRBJ2-4; a possible D gene is TRBD1 (6 bases). The CDR3 consists of 16 residues. Trimming removed 5 bases at V and 0 bases at J, with 14 bases between. Germline V gene lookup returns CDR1 LNHDA and CDR2 SQIVND (reference sequence). The CDR3 coding sequence is TGTGCCAGTAGTGGTGGACAGAACCTAGCCAAAAACATTCAGTACTTC. Translating it yields CASSGGQNLAKNIQYF.

The chain links TRBV19 to TRBJ2-7, with TRBD1 matching over 9 bases. The CDR3 spans 14 residues. Trimming at V came to 5 bases and at J to 1 base, leaving 3 bases not matched to a gene. CDR1 is LNHDA and CDR2 is SQIVND in the germline V gene (reference sequence). CDR3 nucleotide sequence: TGTGCCAGTAGTGGGACAGGGTATTCCTACGAGCAGTACTTC. Its protein is CASSGTGYSYEQYF.

V gene TRBV5-6 combines with J gene TRBJ2-3; no definite D call. Trimming removed 5 bases at V and 8 bases at J, with 21 bases between. Germline V CDR1 and CDR2: SGHDT, YYEEEE. The CDR3 covers 15 residues. This CDR3 is CASSLGLTIQGTQYF. DNA of the CDR3: TGTGCCAGCAGTTTAGGTCTGACAATCCAAGGTACGCAGTATTTT.

The chain uses TRBV28 and TRBJ1-1; D is unresolved. The germline V gene encodes CDR1 MDHEN and CDR2 SYDVKM. The CDR3 contains 15 residues. Trimming took off 0 bases at V and 1 base at J, with 9 bases between the two ends. The CDR3 region has the DNA TGTGCCAGCAGTTTATGGCAGACTCGGAACACTGAAGCTTTCTTT. Its translation: CASSLWQTRNTEAFF. Full variable domain (outside the CDR3, taken from reference TRBV28 and TRBJ1-1): DVKVTQSSRYLVKRTGEKVFLECVQDMDHENMFWYRQDPGLGLRLIYFSYDVKMKEKGDIPEGYSVSREKKERFSLILESASTNQTSMYLCASSLWQTRNTEAFFGQGTRLTVV.

CDR3 sequence: CASSIRLAGETGELFF. CDR3 DNA: TGTGCCAGTAGTATCCGACTAGCGGGGGAAACCGGGGAGCTGTTTTTT. The V and J genes are TRBV19 and TRBJ2-2, with TRBD2 matching over 12 bases. Germline trimming cut 3 bases from V and 5 bases from J; bases unmatched to any gene: 4. This CDR3 is built from 16 residues. Per the germline V gene, CDR1 is LNHDA and CDR2 is SQIVND (reference sequence).

V gene TRBV28 combines with J gene TRBJ2-7; D ambiguous. Trimming removed 8 bases from V and 2 bases from J, with 10 bases in between. The CDR3 is made up of 12 amino acids. The germline CDR1 and CDR2 sequences are MDHEN and SYDVKM. DNA for the CDR3: TGTGCCAGCCGAGCCCTAACCTACGAGCAGTACTTC. This translates into CASRALTYEQYF.